These T cell receptor beta chains were read from a single sample in a study of shared clonotypes between healthy human individuals. Profiling relied on immunoSEQ multiplex PCR, and the TCRdb table lists in-frame clones only, not all of them. In the table there are about 1 million clones, about 84% of which are singletons. The specimen sequenced was memory CD4+ T cells from PBMCs. These receptors were taken from a young man in good health. Some clones in this sample may be carry-over from other donors' samples. Each CDR3 is given with its conserved first and last residue. The D gene is left open where the match is weak. Only some rows state a clone size, as once, few, many or a class for expanded clones.

abundance: -
j_gene: TRBJ1-1
d_gene: -
v_gene: TRBV28
CDR3aa: CASSPERLMNTEAFF
CDR3nt: TGTGCCAGCAGTCCCGAACGGCTAATGAACACTGAAGCTTTCTTT

abundance: -
j_gene: TRBJ2-1
d_gene: TRBD2
v_gene: TRBV5-1
CDR3aa: CASSPGTSGGYNEQFF
CDR3nt: TGCGCCAGCAGCCCGGGGACTAGCGGGGGTTACAATGAGCAGTTCTTC

abundance: -
j_gene: TRBJ1-5
d_gene: -
v_gene: TRBV7-9
CDR3aa: CASSLVLFLGSEKNQPQHF
CDR3nt: TGTGCCAGCAGCTTAGTTCTCTTTTTGGGGTCAGAGAAAAATCAGCCCCAGCATTTT

abundance: -
j_gene: TRBJ2-7
d_gene: -
v_gene: TRBV10-3
CDR3aa: CAIRASGTVYEQYF
CDR3nt: TGTGCCATCAGGGCCAGTGGAACGGTCTACGAGCAGTACTTC

abundance: -
j_gene: TRBJ2-1
d_gene: -
v_gene: TRBV21-1
CDR3aa: CASSLDRPLSSYNEQFF
CDR3nt: TGTGCCAGCAGCCTGGACAGGCCCCTAAGCTCCTACAATGAGCAGTTCTTC

abundance: -
j_gene: TRBJ2-7
d_gene: -
v_gene: TRBV6-5
CDR3aa: CASSYSRLYEQYF
CDR3nt: TGTGCCAGCAGTTACTCGCGGCTCTACGAGCAGTACTTC

abundance: -
j_gene: TRBJ1-4
d_gene: -
v_gene: TRBV2
CDR3aa: CASSGLTGGFEKLFF
CDR3nt: TGTGCCAGCAGTGGTCTGACCGGGGGGTTTGAAAAACTGTTTTTT

abundance: -
j_gene: TRBJ2-7
d_gene: TRBD1
v_gene: TRBV11-2
CDR3aa: CASSPDRGFDEQYF
CDR3nt: TGTGCCAGCAGCCCGGACAGGGGGTTTGACGAGCAGTACTTC

abundance: -
j_gene: TRBJ2-5
d_gene: -
v_gene: TRBV10-3
CDR3aa: CAISDSGPGGETQYF
CDR3nt: TGTGCCATCAGTGATTCGGGGCCTGGGGGAGAGACCCAGTACTTC

abundance: -
j_gene: TRBJ1-2
d_gene: -
v_gene: TRBV29-1
CDR3aa: CSSVGVYGYTF
CDR3nt: TGCAGCTCCGTTGGAGTCTATGGCTACACCTTC

abundance: -
j_gene: TRBJ2-2
d_gene: TRBD2
v_gene: TRBV5-1
CDR3aa: CASSLLGTSGTIGELFF
CDR3nt: TGCGCCAGCAGCTTGCTGGGGACTAGCGGGACGATCGGGGAGCTGTTTTTT

abundance: -
j_gene: TRBJ2-3
d_gene: -
v_gene: TRBV4-2
CDR3aa: CASSQSGSGTDTQYF
CDR3nt: TGTGCCAGCAGCCAATCGGGCAGCGGCACAGATACGCAGTATTTT

abundance: -
j_gene: TRBJ1-5
d_gene: TRBD1
v_gene: TRBV6-1
CDR3aa: CASSPDRNQPQHF
CDR3nt: TGTGCCAGCAGTCCGGACAGGAATCAGCCCCAGCATTTT

abundance: once
j_gene: TRBJ2-3
d_gene: -
v_gene: TRBV5-1
CDR3aa: CASSVGTTTDTQYF
CDR3nt: TGCGCCAGCAGCGTGGGGACCACCACAGATACGCAGTATTTT

abundance: -
j_gene: TRBJ2-7
d_gene: -
v_gene: TRBV6-5
CDR3aa: CASTNRYEQYF
CDR3nt: TGTGCCAGCACCAACCGCTACGAGCAGTACTTC

abundance: few
j_gene: TRBJ2-1
d_gene: -
v_gene: TRBV27
CDR3aa: CASSRGSYNEQFF
CDR3nt: TGTGCCAGCAGCAGGGGATCCTACAATGAGCAGTTCTTC

abundance: -
j_gene: TRBJ2-7
d_gene: -
v_gene: TRBV14
CDR3aa: CASSQGLVHEQYF
CDR3nt: TGTGCCAGCAGCCAAGGTCTAGTCCACGAGCAGTACTTC

abundance: once
j_gene: TRBJ1-2
d_gene: -
v_gene: TRBV6-5
CDR3aa: CASSYSAGLHYGYTF
CDR3nt: TGTGCCAGCAGTTACTCGGCAGGGTTGCACTATGGCTACACCTTC

abundance: -
j_gene: TRBJ1-1
d_gene: -
v_gene: TRBV30
CDR3aa: CAWSVGGNTEAFF
CDR3nt: TGTGCCTGGAGTGTCGGGGGGAACACTGAAGCTTTCTTT

abundance: once
j_gene: TRBJ1-1
d_gene: TRBD1
v_gene: TRBV4-1
CDR3aa: CASIREGAVLSGEAFF
CDR3nt: TGCGCCAGCATCAGGGAGGGGGCTGTTTTGTCAGGTGAAGCTTTCTTT

abundance: -
j_gene: TRBJ2-1
d_gene: -
v_gene: TRBV28
CDR3aa: CASNTPGSVNEQFF
CDR3nt: TGTGCCAGCAACACCCCCGGGTCAGTCAATGAGCAGTTCTTC

abundance: -
j_gene: TRBJ2-5
d_gene: TRBD2
v_gene: TRBV7-9
CDR3aa: CASSLGGSGREETQYF
CDR3nt: TGTGCCAGCAGCTTAGGTGGAAGCGGGAGGGAGGAGACCCAGTACTTC

abundance: -
j_gene: TRBJ2-7
d_gene: TRBD1
v_gene: TRBV11-2
CDR3aa: CASSLGTGFPGDEQYF
CDR3nt: TGTGCCAGCAGCTTAGGGACAGGTTTTCCAGGTGACGAGCAGTACTTC

abundance: once
j_gene: TRBJ2-5
d_gene: TRBD2
v_gene: TRBV7-7
CDR3aa: CASSPRLAGETQYF
CDR3nt: TGTGCCAGCAGCCCTAGACTAGCGGGAGAGACCCAGTACTTC

abundance: once
j_gene: TRBJ2-7
d_gene: -
v_gene: TRBV27
CDR3aa: CASSFPLKSRVEQYF
CDR3nt: TGTGCCAGCAGTTTTCCCCTTAAATCTAGGGTCGAGCAGTACTTC

abundance: -
j_gene: TRBJ2-5
d_gene: -
v_gene: TRBV28
CDR3aa: CASSLGGSQETQYF
CDR3nt: TGTGCCAGCAGTTTGGGGGGCTCCCAAGAGACCCAGTACTTC

abundance: few
j_gene: TRBJ2-3
d_gene: TRBD2
v_gene: TRBV7-9
CDR3aa: CASSLTSGNTDTQYF
CDR3nt: TGTGCCAGCAGCTTAACTAGCGGGAACACAGATACGCAGTATTTT

abundance: -
j_gene: TRBJ2-3
d_gene: -
v_gene: TRBV5-1
CDR3aa: CASSLDSGAGTDTQYF
CDR3nt: TGCGCCAGCAGCTTGGATTCGGGAGCGGGCACAGATACGCAGTATTTT

abundance: -
j_gene: TRBJ1-1
d_gene: -
v_gene: TRBV2
CDR3aa: CASSVEGVRNTEAFF
CDR3nt: TGTGCCAGCAGTGTGGAGGGGGTCAGGAACACTGAAGCTTTCTTT

abundance: -
j_gene: TRBJ2-3
d_gene: -
v_gene: TRBV7-2
CDR3aa: CASSLVGDTQYF
CDR3nt: TGTGCCAGCAGCTTAGTGGGAGATACGCAGTATTTT

abundance: -
j_gene: TRBJ2-3
d_gene: -
v_gene: TRBV5-1
CDR3aa: CASSLLTSTDTQYF
CDR3nt: TGCGCCAGCAGCTTATTAACTAGCACAGATACGCAGTATTTT

abundance: -
j_gene: TRBJ2-7
d_gene: TRBD2
v_gene: TRBV28
CDR3aa: CTSTTSGSGIYEQYF
CDR3nt: TGTACCAGCACTACTAGCGGGAGCGGGATCTACGAGCAGTACTTC

abundance: -
j_gene: TRBJ2-1
d_gene: TRBD2
v_gene: TRBV4-3
CDR3aa: CASSHPGTSGRARNEQFF
CDR3nt: TGCGCCAGCAGCCACCCCGGGACTAGCGGGAGGGCCAGGAATGAGCAGTTCTTC

abundance: many
j_gene: TRBJ2-1
d_gene: TRBD2
v_gene: TRBV15
CDR3aa: CATGAGPSWGEQFF
CDR3nt: TGTGCCACGGGAGCGGGACCCTCATGGGGTGAGCAGTTCTTC

abundance: -
j_gene: TRBJ2-7
d_gene: -
v_gene: TRBV10-3
CDR3aa: CAISGVPPGGYEQYF
CDR3nt: TGTGCCATCAGTGGTGTCCCCCCCGGGGGCTACGAGCAGTACTTC

abundance: -
j_gene: TRBJ1-1
d_gene: -
v_gene: TRBV28
CDR3aa: CASSLARSPPRAFF
CDR3nt: TGTGCCAGCAGTTTAGCCAGGTCCCCTCCGAGGGCTTTCTTT

abundance: -
j_gene: TRBJ2-3
d_gene: -
v_gene: TRBV15
CDR3aa: CATSRVQNTDTQYF
CDR3nt: TGTGCCACCAGCAGAGTGCAGAACACAGATACGCAGTATTTT

abundance: -
j_gene: TRBJ2-7
d_gene: TRBD1
v_gene: TRBV29-1
CDR3aa: CSVTGQTYEQYF
CDR3nt: TGCAGCGTTACGGGACAGACCTACGAGCAGTACTTC

abundance: few
j_gene: TRBJ1-2
d_gene: -
v_gene: TRBV19
CDR3aa: CASSITDIKRIDGYTF
CDR3nt: TGTGCCAGTAGTATCACGGACATAAAGAGGATCGATGGCTACACCTTC

abundance: -
j_gene: TRBJ2-3
d_gene: -
v_gene: TRBV4-3
CDR3aa: CASSQDRPGTHGRDTQYF
CDR3nt: TGCGCCAGCAGCCAAGATCGCCCCGGGACCCATGGTAGAGATACGCAGTATTTT

abundance: -
j_gene: TRBJ1-2
d_gene: -
v_gene: TRBV25-1
CDR3aa: CASSDMNMGLIYGYTF
CDR3nt: TGTGCCAGCAGTGATATGAATATGGGGCTAATCTATGGCTACACCTTC